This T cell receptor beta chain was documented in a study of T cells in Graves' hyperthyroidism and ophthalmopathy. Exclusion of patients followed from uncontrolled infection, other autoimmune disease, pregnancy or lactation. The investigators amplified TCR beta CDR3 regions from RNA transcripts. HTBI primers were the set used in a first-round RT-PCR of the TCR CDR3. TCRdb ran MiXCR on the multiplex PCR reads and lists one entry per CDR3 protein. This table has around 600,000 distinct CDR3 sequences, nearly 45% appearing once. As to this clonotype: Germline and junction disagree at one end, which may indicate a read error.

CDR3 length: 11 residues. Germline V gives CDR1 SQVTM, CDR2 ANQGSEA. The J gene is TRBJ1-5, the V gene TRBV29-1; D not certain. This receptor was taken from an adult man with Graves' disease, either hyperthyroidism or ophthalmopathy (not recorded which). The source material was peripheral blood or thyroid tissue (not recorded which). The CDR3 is CSFDPYQPQHF. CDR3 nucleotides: TGCAGCTTTGATCCTTATCAGCCCCAGCATTTT. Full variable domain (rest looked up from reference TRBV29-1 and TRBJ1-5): SAVISQKPSRDICQRGTSLTIQCQVDSQVTMMFWYRQQPGQSLTLIATANQGSEATYESGFVIDKFPISRPNLTFSTLTVSNMSPEDSSIYLCSFDPYQPQHFGDGTRLSIL.